A single sample gave rise to the 27 T cell receptor beta chains below, sequenced in a study of T cell responses to AZD1222 COVID-19 vaccine. This table comes from immunoSEQ multiplex PCR, and its TCRdb copy is limited to in-frame clones, with some not included. The sample has approximately 100,000 clones, around 87% seen once. Sequencing was performed on peripheral blood, taken 28 days after the second AZD1222 dose. These receptors originate from an adult who received the AZD1222 COVID-19 vaccine.

The V gene is TRBV6-5, the J gene TRBJ2-2; D may match TRBD1 or TRBD2 (5 bases each). CDR1 and CDR2 from the germline V gene are MNHEY and SVGAGI. The CDR3 loop spans 13 amino acids. The V gene lost 10 bases and the J gene lost 4 bases, with 13 bases spanning the gap. DNA for the CDR3: TGTGCCACCTGGGGGATGGGCACCGGGGAGCTGTTTTTT. Its protein is CATWGMGTGELFF.

This chain connects TRBV4-3 to TRBJ1-1; 9 bases line up with TRBD1. This CDR3 has 17 amino acids. The germline V gene encodes CDR1 LGHNA and CDR2 YSLEER. V shed 5 bases and J 6 bases; nucleotides not matched to a gene: 16. CDR3 sequence: CASSARSWTGDLSEAFF. Here the CDR3 DNA reads TGCGCCAGCAGCGCACGTTCCTGGACAGGGGACCTCTCTGAAGCTTTCTTT.

The CDR3: CAGSGQYNQPQHF. The CDR3 DNA is TGTGCCGGCTCCGGACAGTACAATCAGCCCCAGCATTTT. V is TRBV5-8 and J is TRBJ1-5, with D perhaps TRBD1 (6 bases). Trimming left V 10 bases short and J 3 bases short, with 14 bases between. CDR3 size: 13 residues. CDR1 is SGHTS, CDR2 YDEGEE, per germline.

The genes are TRBV5-1 and TRBJ1-6; TRBD1 matches 9 bases. The CDR3 is 15 residues long. Germline V gene sequence: CDR1 SGHRS, CDR2 YFSETQ. J was trimmed by 8 bases and V by 4 bases; bases with no gene match: 7. CDR3 protein: CASSLGQGVYSPLHF. The CDR3 DNA follows: TGCGCCAGCAGCCTGGGACAGGGAGTTTATTCACCCCTCCACTTT.

This chain joins TRBV30 and TRBJ1-6; maybe TRBD1 (5 bases). V shed 8 bases and J shed 4 bases, with 18 bases lying between them. The CDR3 sequence is 15 residues long. Germline-derived CDR1 and CDR2 are GTSNPN and SVGIG (reference sequence). The CDR3 nucleotides read TGTGCCCCAAAGGCCCAGGGAAAGTATAATTCACCCCTCCACTTT. Translating it yields CAPKAQGKYNSPLHF. The variable domain in full, completed from reference TRBV30 and TRBJ1-6, reads SQTIHQWPATLVQPVGSPLSLECTVEGTSNPNLYWYRQAAGRGLQLLFYSVGIGQISSEVPQNLSASRPQDRQFILSSKKLLLSDSGFYLCAPKAQGKYNSPLHFGNGTRLTVT.

The chain employs TRBV5-6 and TRBJ2-3; a weak D match, TRBD1 (7 bases). Trimming removed 4 bases from V and 2 bases from J, with 14 bases in between. Germline-derived CDR1 and CDR2 are SGHDT and YYEEEE. The CDR3 extends over 15 amino acids. The CDR3 is CASSGGDRFTDTQYF. CDR3 nucleotides: TGTGCCAGCAGCGGCGGGGACAGATTCACAGATACGCAGTATTTT.

The genes are TRBV5-6 and TRBJ2-7; D is unresolved. CDR1 and CDR2 (germline): SGHDT, YYEEEE. The ends were cut back, 3 bases at V and 6 bases at J, with 13 bases in the middle. The CDR3 runs 13 residues. The CDR3, as DNA: TGTGCCAGCAGCTCCAGGACGAGTATCGAGCAGTACTTC. The encoded protein is CASSSRTSIEQYF.

The chain recombines TRBV25-1 with TRBJ1-3, with D hard to call. Germline-derived CDR1 and CDR2 are MGHDK and SYGVNS. The CDR3 is made up of 12 amino acids. V was shortened by 5 bases and J by 0 bases, with 2 bases between the two germline ends. CDR3: CASSRSGNTIYF. CDR3 DNA sequence: TGTGCCAGCAGTCGCTCTGGAAACACCATATATTTT. Variable domain in full (rest from reference TRBV25-1 and TRBJ1-3): EADIYQTPRYLVIGTGKKITLECSQTMGHDKMYWYQQDPGMELHLIHYSYGVNSTEKGDLSSESTVSRIRTEHFPLTLESARPSHTSQYLCASSRSGNTIYFGEGSWLTVV.

CDR3 nucleotide sequence: TGTGCCAGCAGCTTGCCCTCGGCGGGGCCACACAATGAGCAGTTCTTC. Translated, it gives CASSLPSAGPHNEQFF. The gene calls are TRBV5-4 and TRBJ2-1; a possible D gene is TRBD2 (6 bases). Trimming removed 1 base at V and 5 bases at J, with 16 bases between. Per the germline V gene, CDR1 is SGHNT and CDR2 is YYREEE (reference sequence). The CDR3 has 16 residues.

The rearrangement joins TRBV7-2 to TRBJ2-7; 9 bases match TRBD1. CDR3 length: 15 residues. Germline CDR1 reads SGHTA; CDR2 reads FQGNSA. V lost 7 bases to trimming and J lost 3 bases; unmatched junction nucleotides: 10. CDR3 amino acids: CASTYDRGGYYEQYF. For the CDR3, the DNA is TGTGCCAGCACCTATGACAGGGGGGGATACTACGAGCAGTACTTC.

The CDR3 is CASSLGGSNYGYTF. The CDR3 nucleotides read TGTGCCAGCAGTTTAGGGGGGAGTAACTATGGCTACACCTTC. This chain uses TRBV28 with TRBJ1-2, with a possible D match to TRBD1 (5 bases). Looked up from germline, CDR1 is MDHEN and CDR2 is SYDVKM. The CDR3 covers 14 residues. Trimming stripped 2 bases from V and 1 base from J, with 8 bases between.

This chain joins TRBV19 and TRBJ1-1, with TRBD1 matching 9 bases. The ends lost 2 bases at V and 6 bases at J; junction bases unmatched: 13. In germline, CDR1 is LNHDA, CDR2 SQIVND (reference sequence). CDR3 length: 17 residues. CDR3 amino acids: CASSIYGQGKWFPEAFF. DNA for the CDR3: TGTGCCAGTAGTATATATGGACAGGGGAAGTGGTTCCCTGAAGCTTTCTTT.

This clone has only one observation. The genes are TRBV4-3 and TRBJ1-3; D uncertain. The CDR3 contains 15 residues. The germline V gene encodes CDR1 LGHNA and CDR2 YSLEER. V gave up 4 bases and J gave up 0 bases, with 10 bases separating them. The CDR3 sequence is CASSLGRASGNTIYF. The CDR3, as DNA: TGCGCCAGCAGCCTCGGGCGCGCCTCTGGAAACACCATATATTTT.

The chain joins TRBV29-1 to TRBJ2-7; 10 bases line up with TRBD1. Germline V gene lookup returns CDR1 SQVTM and CDR2 ANQGSEA. The CDR3 runs to 13 residues. J lost 4 bases, V lost 4 bases, and 4 bases had no gene match. The CDR3 sequence is CSVAQGQGYEQYF. The DNA for the CDR3 is TGCAGCGTTGCCCAGGGACAGGGGTACGAGCAGTACTTC.

The V call is TRBV19, the J call TRBJ2-7, with D perhaps assigned TRBD1 or TRBD2 (6 bases each). The CDR3 length is 16 residues. V dropped 3 bases and J dropped 5 bases, with 20 bases sitting between them. Germline V gives CDR1 LNHDA, CDR2 SQIVND (reference sequence). CDR3 sequence reads: CASSISSQGRLDEQYF. In DNA form, the CDR3 reads TGTGCCAGTAGTATCTCATCGCAGGGGAGGCTCGACGAGCAGTACTTC.

This clone is a singleton in its sample. The chain recombines TRBV6-2 or TRBV6-3 with TRBJ2-7; D call uncertain. The CDR3 is 14 residues long. Trimming pared 0 bases from V and 7 bases from J, leaving 13 bases between. The V gene's germline CDR1 is MNHEY and CDR2 SVGEGT. In DNA form, the CDR3 reads TGTGCCAGCAGTTACTCGAGTGTACCCCGGGAGCAGTACTTC. Protein product: CASSYSSVPREQYF.

This clone was seen only once. The chain employs TRBV29-1 and TRBJ2-5; a weak D match, TRBD1 (5 bases). From germline, CDR1 is SQVTM and CDR2 ANQGSEA. The CDR3 extends over 14 amino acids. V was clipped by 1 base and J by 5 bases, with 14 bases between them. Here the CDR3 reads CSVEGQGVGETQYF. DNA for the CDR3: TGCAGCGTTGAAGGTCAGGGTGTGGGGGAGACCCAGTACTTC.

This clone appeared a single time. The V and J genes are TRBV27 and TRBJ2-2; a weak D match, TRBD2 (6 bases). V was pared by 3 bases and J by 8 bases, with 19 bases between. The V gene's germline CDR1 is MNHEY and CDR2 SMNVEV (reference sequence). The CDR3 runs to 16 residues. The CDR3 coding sequence is TGTGCCAGCAGTTTGTGGAGGGTCGATTTTAGTGGGGAGCTGTTTTTT. This gives the protein CASSLWRVDFSGELFF.

The genes are TRBV14 and TRBJ1-1; weak D call: TRBD1 (6 bases). V was pared by 7 bases and J by 5 bases, with 23 bases between. The CDR3 is 16 amino acids. Looked up from germline, CDR1 is SGHDN and CDR2 is FVKESK. The CDR3 DNA follows: TGTGCCAGCATCCGGACTGGGGGCCCATCTCGAACTGAAGCTTTCTTT. Its protein product is CASIRTGGPSRTEAFF.

The count of this clone is one. The DNA for the CDR3 is TGTGCCATCAGTGGAGGGTCTGGAAAACTGTTTTTT. It codes for CAISGGSGKLFF. This chain connects TRBV10-3 to TRBJ1-4; D is ambiguous. This CDR3 comprises 12 residues. The germline CDR1 and CDR2 sequences are ENHRY and SYGVKD. The V end lost 4 bases, the J end lost 10 bases, and 10 bases lay between the germline ends.

The V and J genes are TRBV10-3 and TRBJ1-2; D not resolved. The germline V gene encodes CDR1 ENHRY and CDR2 SYGVKD. This CDR3 comprises 13 residues. V lost 10 bases and J 3 bases, leaving 15 bases between the germline ends. The CDR3, as DNA: TGTGCCAGCGAAGACGGACGGGACTATGGCTACACCTTC. This sequence encodes CASEDGRDYGYTF.

This sequence joins TRBV11-3 and TRBJ2-7; 12 bases are a match to TRBD2. CDR3 length: 15 amino acids. Germline values: CDR1 SGHNT, CDR2 YENEEA. V dropped 8 bases and J dropped 1; count of bases not matched to a gene: 6. In DNA form, the CDR3 reads TGTGCCAGCGGTCTAGCGGGAGGGCCATCCTACGAGCAGTACTTC. This encodes CASGLAGGPSYEQYF.

The chain links TRBV12-2 to TRBJ2-7. TRBV12-2 is marked as a pseudogene. There are 14 residues in the CDR3. The CDR3 protein is CASRLAQDEGEQYF. The CDR3 DNA reads TGTGCAAGTCGCTTAGCACAGGACGAGGGGGAGCAGTACTTC.

The V gene is TRBV7-9, the J gene TRBJ1-6, with D uncertain. V lost 4 bases and J 0 bases, leaving 10 bases between the germline ends. The CDR3 has 16 amino acids. Germline V gene sequence: CDR1 SEHNR, CDR2 FQNEAQ (reference sequence). The CDR3 reads CASSSLGSSYNSPLHF. In DNA form, the CDR3 reads TGTGCCAGCAGCTCCCTCGGCAGCTCCTATAATTCACCCCTCCACTTT.

V usage is TRBV7-2 and J usage is TRBJ1-4; the D gene is possibly TRBD1 (5 bases). Trimming cost V 5 bases and J 5 bases, with 15 bases left between them. The CDR3 runs to 15 residues. Germline V gene lookup returns CDR1 SGHTA and CDR2 FQGNSA. The CDR3: CASSPRAVGNEKLFF. Written as DNA, the CDR3 is TGTGCCAGCAGCCCCAGGGCCGTCGGGAATGAAAAACTGTTTTTT.

This clone was detected once. This chain links TRBV7-2 with TRBJ2-7, with D perhaps TRBD1 (6 bases). The CDR3 has 17 amino acids. Germline V gene data show CDR1 as SGHTA and CDR2 as FQGNSA. Trimming removed 2 bases from V and 0 bases from J, with 17 bases in between. The CDR3 DNA is TGTGCCAGCAGCTTACAAAGGGACAACATCCCCTCCTACGAGCAGTACTTC. Translation: CASSLQRDNIPSYEQYF.

J is TRBJ2-1 and V is TRBV7-9; no clear D. V was cut by 3 bases and J by 4 bases, with 16 bases left in between. The CDR3 has 16 amino acids. Germline CDR1 is SEHNR and CDR2 is FQNEAQ (reference sequence). For the CDR3, the DNA is TGTGCCAGCAGCTTGACTCCAGACACATATTACAATGAGCAGTTCTTC. Its protein is CASSLTPDTYYNEQFF.